A single sample gave rise to the 5 T cell receptor beta chains below, sequenced in a study of cytomegalovirus exposure and HLA in healthy donors. The study ran its PCR with 60 Vbeta and 13 Jbeta primers. Only in-frame clones appear in the TCRdb table, and some are missing; sequencing was by immunoSEQ multiplex PCR. The table records more than 100,000 clones, around four fifths of them present only once. The specimen was PBMCs. Receptors were obtained from a man aged 35-49 years in good health and CMV-seronegative.

This clone was recorded a few times. V is TRBV5-1 and J is TRBJ1-1, with TRBD1 matching over 9 bases. Germline CDR1 and CDR2: SGHRS and YFSETQ. There are 16 residues in the CDR3. J was trimmed by 4 bases and V by 4 bases; bases with no gene match: 11. The CDR3 sequence: CASSPRGQGLGTEAFF. Written as DNA, the CDR3 is TGCGCCAGCAGCCCACGGGGACAGGGTTTGGGCACTGAAGCTTTCTTT.

In DNA form, the CDR3 reads TGTGCCAGCAGCCCTGGGACTAGCGGGGGGGGCACAGATACGCAGTATTTT. This encodes CASSPGTSGGGTDTQYF. This chain connects TRBV13 to TRBJ2-3; 16 nucleotides agree with TRBD2. CDR1 and CDR2 (germline): PRHDT, FYEKMQ (reference sequence). V lost 5 bases and J lost 1; bases outside the gene matches: 3. The CDR3 extends over 17 amino acids.

The chain carries TRBV7-9 and TRBJ2-7, with TRBD1 matching 7 bases. CDR3 length: 12 amino acids. CDR1 and CDR2 from the germline V gene are SEHNR and FQNEAQ (reference sequence). After removal of 5 bases from V and 5 bases from J, the junction contained 3 bases not matched to a gene. The CDR3 bases are TGTGCCAGCAGCGACAGGGACCACGAGCAGTACTTC. It codes for CASSDRDHEQYF.

This clone was seen only a few times. The chain uses TRBV19 and TRBJ2-1, with 7 bases matching TRBD1. The length of the CDR3 is 15 residues. Per the germline V gene, CDR1 is LNHDA and CDR2 is SQIVND (reference sequence). The trim removed 5 bases at V and 4 bases at J, leaving 8 bases unmatched. CDR3 coding DNA: TGTGCCAGTAGTTCACCCGGGACAGTTTACAATGAGCAGTTCTTC. This codes for CASSSPGTVYNEQFF.

For the CDR3, the DNA is TGTGCCAGCAGCCTTGGGGGGTCCAATTCACCCCTCCACTTT. It specifies CASSLGGSNSPLHF. The V call is TRBV27, the J call TRBJ1-6, with D tentatively TRBD1 (5 bases). With 6 bases removed from V and 7 bases from J, the gap between germline ends came to 13 bases. This CDR3 is built from 14 residues. Germline CDR1 and CDR2: MNHEY and SMNVEV (reference sequence).